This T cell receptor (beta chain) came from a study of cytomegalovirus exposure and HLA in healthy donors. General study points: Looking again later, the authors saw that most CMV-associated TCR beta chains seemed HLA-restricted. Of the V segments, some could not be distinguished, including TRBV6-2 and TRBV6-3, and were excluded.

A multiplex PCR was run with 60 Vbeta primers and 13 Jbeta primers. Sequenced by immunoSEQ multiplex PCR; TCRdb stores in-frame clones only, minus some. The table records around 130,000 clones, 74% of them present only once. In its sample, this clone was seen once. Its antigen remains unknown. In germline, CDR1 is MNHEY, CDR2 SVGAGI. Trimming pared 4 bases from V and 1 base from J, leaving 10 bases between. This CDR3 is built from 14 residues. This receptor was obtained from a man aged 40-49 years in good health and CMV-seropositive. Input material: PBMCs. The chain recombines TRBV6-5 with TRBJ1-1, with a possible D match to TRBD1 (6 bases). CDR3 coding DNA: TGTGCCAGCAGTTGGACAGTACCGAACACTGAAGCTTTCTTT. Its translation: CASSWTVPNTEAFF.